The 7 T cell receptor beta chains listed next were all sequenced from one sample in a study of blood T cell repertoires in COVID-19. Libraries were prepared by immunoSEQ multiplex PCR; TCRdb keeps only in-frame clonotypes and omits some of them. The data hold about 280,000 clones, with nearly 90% observed a single time. Sequencing used PBMCs or T cells enriched from blood (not recorded which). Receptors originate from a woman younger than 30 with acute COVID-19.

The chain recombines TRBV30 with TRBJ2-2; 13 bases are shared with TRBD2. CDR1 is GTSNPN, CDR2 SVGIG, per germline (reference sequence). The CDR3 totals 17 residues. J lost 0 bases, V lost 3 bases, and 4 bases had no gene match. The CDR3 region has the DNA TGTGCCTGGAGGACTAGCGGGGGGTACGCGAACACCGGGGAGCTGTTTTTT. This sequence encodes CAWRTSGGYANTGELFF.

The rearrangement links TRBV27 to TRBJ2-2, with 8 bases matching TRBD2. V was pared by 3 bases and J by 5 bases, with 8 bases of the junction left unmatched. Looked up from germline, CDR1 is MNHEY and CDR2 is SMNVEV (reference sequence). There are 16 residues in the CDR3. CDR3 sequence: CASSFTREGLTGELFF. CDR3 DNA: TGTGCCAGCAGTTTTACTCGGGAGGGCCTTACCGGGGAGCTGTTTTTT.

The chain joins TRBV11-1 to TRBJ2-3; D is possibly TRBD2 (6 bases). Per the germline V gene, CDR1 is SGHAT and CDR2 is FQDESV (reference sequence). CDR3 length: 15 amino acids. V lost 5 bases to trimming and J lost 6 bases, with 18 bases between them. CDR3 coding DNA: TGTGCCAGCAGCGCTCGACTAGATGGTAGGGATACGCAGTATTTT. Encoded protein: CASSARLDGRDTQYF. The full variable domain, rest sourced from reference TRBV11-1 and TRBJ2-3, is EAEVAQSPRYKITEKSQAVAFWCDPISGHATLYWYRQILGQGPELLVQFQDESVVDDSQLPKDRFSAERLKGVDSTLKIQPAELGDSAMYLCASSARLDGRDTQYFGPGTRLTVL.

This chain connects TRBV19 to TRBJ2-7; 12 bases fit TRBD2. The germline CDR1 and CDR2 sequences are LNHDA and SQIVND (reference sequence). The CDR3 has 15 residues. J gave up 3 bases and V 3 bases, and 3 bases lay outside the gene matches. CDR3 in amino acids: CASSILLAGGYEQYF. CDR3 coding DNA: TGTGCCAGTAGTATCTTACTAGCGGGAGGCTACGAGCAGTACTTC. Using reference TRBV19 and TRBJ2-7 for the parts outside the CDR3, the full variable domain is DGGITQSPKYLFRKEGQNVTLSCEQNLNHDAMYWYRQDPGQGLRLIYYSQIVNDFQKGDIAEGYSVSREKKESFPLTVTSAQKNPTAFYLCASSILLAGGYEQYFGPGTRLTVT.

This chain joins TRBV18 and TRBJ1-6, with a tentative D call TRBD1 (5 bases). The CDR3 spans 12 residues. Germline V lookup: CDR1 KGHSH, CDR2 LQKENI. The V gene lost 2 bases and the J gene lost 13 bases, with 9 bases spanning the gap. The CDR3 is CASSPSRGPLHF. The CDR3 nucleotides read TGTGCCAGCTCACCAAGCCGGGGGCCCCTCCACTTT.

The rearrangement joins TRBV14 to TRBJ2-7; a weak D match, TRBD1 (6 bases). Germline assignment: CDR1 SGHDN and CDR2 FVKESK. V lost 4 bases and J 3 bases, leaving 10 bases between the germline ends. The CDR3 spans 13 residues. The CDR3 bases are TGTGCCAGCAGCCGACCCAGGGGCTACGAGCAGTACTTC. Protein product: CASSRPRGYEQYF.

V usage is TRBV4-1 and J usage is TRBJ1-6; 11 bases are a match to TRBD1. Germline V gene sequence: CDR1 MGHRA, CDR2 YSYEKL. V was clipped by 0 bases and J by 4 bases; unmatched bases: 2. CDR3 length equals 17 residues. Written as DNA, the CDR3 is TGCGCCAGCAGCCAAGAGGGACAGGGGGGATATAATTCACCCCTCCACTTT. Its protein is CASSQEGQGGYNSPLHF.